This is a list of T cell receptor beta chains from one sample in a study of OX40 agonist ivuxolimab in advanced cancers. Data came from immunoSEQ multiplex PCR; TCRdb stores just in-frame clones and leaves some out. The sample lists roughly 80,000 clones, 90% to 95% occurring once. This specimen consisted of CD4+ or CD8+ T cells sorted from blood, obtained in a trial of the OX40 agonist ivuxolimab. Receptors were obtained from an adult with an advanced solid tumor such as melanoma, head and neck, liver or kidney cancer. CDR3s include the opening cysteine and the closing phenylalanine or tryptophan. Each record gives: V gene, J gene, clone size, D gene, CDR3 DNA, CDR3 protein. D genes are given only for firm matches. The listing skips clone size in some rows; elsewhere it reads once, few, many or a size class.

v_gene: TRBV28; j_gene: TRBJ1-1; abundance: few; d_gene: TRBD1; CDR3nt: TGTGCCAGCAGCCGCGACAGGGTGCGGGCTTTCTTT; CDR3aa: CASSRDRVRAFF
v_gene: TRBV4-1; j_gene: TRBJ1-2; abundance: .; d_gene: .; CDR3nt: TGCGCCAGCAGCCAAGCAGGGTGGGGGTATGGCTACACCTTC; CDR3aa: CASSQAGWGYGYTF
v_gene: TRBV4-3; j_gene: TRBJ1-4; abundance: .; d_gene: TRBD1; CDR3nt: TGCGCCAGCAGCCAGACCGGGACAGGAGGGGAAAAACTGTTTTTT; CDR3aa: CASSQTGTGGEKLFF
v_gene: TRBV7-9; j_gene: TRBJ2-1; abundance: once; d_gene: .; CDR3nt: TGTGCCAGCAGCGCGGGCCTCGCCTACAATGAGCAGTTCTTC; CDR3aa: CASSAGLAYNEQFF
v_gene: TRBV5-4; j_gene: TRBJ2-7; abundance: .; d_gene: .; CDR3nt: TGTGCCAGCAGCTTTAAAGGGAGCTCCTACGAGCAGTACTTC; CDR3aa: CASSFKGSSYEQYF
v_gene: TRBV11-3; j_gene: TRBJ2-5; abundance: .; d_gene: TRBD2; CDR3nt: TGTGCCAGCAGCCCACAACTAGCGCGGGTTGAGACCCAGTACTTC; CDR3aa: CASSPQLARVETQYF
v_gene: TRBV7-3; j_gene: TRBJ2-5; abundance: .; d_gene: .; CDR3nt: TGTGCCAGCAGCCAGACCCCCGGGACGTGGGAGACCCAGTACTTC; CDR3aa: CASSQTPGTWETQYF
v_gene: TRBV7-2; j_gene: TRBJ2-5; abundance: .; d_gene: TRBD2; CDR3nt: TGTGCCAGCAGCTTCCCGGGAGGGGGGCAAGAGACCCAGTACTTC; CDR3aa: CASSFPGGGQETQYF
v_gene: TRBV5-5; j_gene: TRBJ2-5; abundance: .; d_gene: .; CDR3nt: TGTGCCAGCAGCTCAGCCCAGGGGCGGGAGACCCAGTACTTC; CDR3aa: CASSSAQGRETQYF
v_gene: TRBV7-9; j_gene: TRBJ2-3; abundance: .; d_gene: .; CDR3nt: TGTGCCAGCAGCTTAGGTCAGGCTTCTAGCACAGATACGCAGTATTTT; CDR3aa: CASSLGQASSTDTQYF